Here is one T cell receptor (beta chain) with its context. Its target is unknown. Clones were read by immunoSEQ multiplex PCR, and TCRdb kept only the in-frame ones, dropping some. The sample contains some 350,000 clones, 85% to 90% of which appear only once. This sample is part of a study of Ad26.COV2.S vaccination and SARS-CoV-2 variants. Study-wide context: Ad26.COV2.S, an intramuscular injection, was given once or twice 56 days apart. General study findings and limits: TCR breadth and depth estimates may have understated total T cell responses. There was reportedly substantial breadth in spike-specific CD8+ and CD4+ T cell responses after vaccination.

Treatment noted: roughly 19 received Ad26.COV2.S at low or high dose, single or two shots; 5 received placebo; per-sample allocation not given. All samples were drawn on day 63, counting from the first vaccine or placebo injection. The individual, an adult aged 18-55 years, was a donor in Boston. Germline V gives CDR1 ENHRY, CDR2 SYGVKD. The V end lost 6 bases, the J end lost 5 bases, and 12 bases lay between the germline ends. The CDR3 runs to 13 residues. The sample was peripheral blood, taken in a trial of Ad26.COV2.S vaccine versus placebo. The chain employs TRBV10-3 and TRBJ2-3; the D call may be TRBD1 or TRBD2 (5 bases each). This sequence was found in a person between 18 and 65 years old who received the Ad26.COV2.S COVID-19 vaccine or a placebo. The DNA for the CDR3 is TGTGCCATCAGCACCGGGACCCGAGATACGCAGTATTTT. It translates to CAISTGTRDTQYF.